This TCR beta chain was recorded in a study of shared clonotypes between healthy human individuals. Here immunoSEQ multiplex PCR was the method, and the copy in TCRdb shows in-frame clones only, minus some. The data show more than 2,000,000 clones, with roughly 92% seen just once and about 0.13% held by the top ten. Every contributor of samples was a Caucasian grown-up residing in Nashville, Tennessee. The study separated CD4+ cells into CD45RA+ naive and CD45RA-negative memory subsets. CDR3 length: 13 amino acids. V lost 2 bases, J lost 3 bases, and 8 bases lay in between. CDR1 and CDR2 from the germline V gene are SGDLS and YYNGEE.

The TCR comes from a man in his late teens or twenties in good health. The gene calls are TRBV9 and TRBJ1-1; a weak D match, TRBD1 (5 bases). The sample comprised naive CD4+ T cells sorted from blood. Subset specified: CD45RA+ positively selected. The CDR3 bases are TGTGCCAGCAGCGTGGCAGGGTACACTGAAGCTTTCTTT. It is translated as CASSVAGYTEAFF. The variable domain in full, with the rest retrieved from reference TRBV9 and TRBJ1-1, is DSGVTQTPKHLITATGQRVTLRCSPRSGDLSVYWYQQSLDQGLQFLIQYYNGEERAKGNILERFSAQQFPDLHSELNLSSLELGDSALYFCASSVAGYTEAFFGQGTRLTVV.